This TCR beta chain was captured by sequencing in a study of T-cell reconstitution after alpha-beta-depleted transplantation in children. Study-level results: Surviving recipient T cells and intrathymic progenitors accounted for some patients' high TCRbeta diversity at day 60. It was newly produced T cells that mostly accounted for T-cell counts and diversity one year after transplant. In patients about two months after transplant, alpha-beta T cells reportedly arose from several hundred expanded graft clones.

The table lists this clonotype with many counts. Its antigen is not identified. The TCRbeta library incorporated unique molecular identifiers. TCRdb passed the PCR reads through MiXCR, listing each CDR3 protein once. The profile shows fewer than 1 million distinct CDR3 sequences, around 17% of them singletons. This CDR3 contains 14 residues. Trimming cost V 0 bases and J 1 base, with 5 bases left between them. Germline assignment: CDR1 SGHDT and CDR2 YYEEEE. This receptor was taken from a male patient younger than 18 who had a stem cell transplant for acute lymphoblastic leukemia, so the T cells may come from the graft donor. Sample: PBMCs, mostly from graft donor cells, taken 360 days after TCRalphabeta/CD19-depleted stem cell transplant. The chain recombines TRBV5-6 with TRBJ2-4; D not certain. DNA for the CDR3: TGTGCCAGCAGCTTGGCCGGGGCCAAAAACATTCAGTACTTC. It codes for CASSLAGAKNIQYF.